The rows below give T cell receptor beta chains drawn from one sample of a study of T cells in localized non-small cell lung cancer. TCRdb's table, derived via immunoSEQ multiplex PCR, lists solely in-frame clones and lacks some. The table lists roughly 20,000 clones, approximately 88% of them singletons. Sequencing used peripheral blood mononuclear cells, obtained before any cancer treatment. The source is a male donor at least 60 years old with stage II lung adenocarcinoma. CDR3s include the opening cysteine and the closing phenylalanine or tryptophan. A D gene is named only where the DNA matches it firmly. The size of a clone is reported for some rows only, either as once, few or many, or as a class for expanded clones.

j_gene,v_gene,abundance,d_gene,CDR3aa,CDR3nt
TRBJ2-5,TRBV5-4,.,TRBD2,CASSTGLAGGSPETQYF,TGTGCCAGCAGCACCGGACTAGCGGGAGGGTCCCCAGAGACCCAGTACTTC
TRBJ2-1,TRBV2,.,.,CASRRRDSHYNEQFF,TGTGCCAGCAGGCGGAGGGACAGCCATTACAATGAGCAGTTCTTC
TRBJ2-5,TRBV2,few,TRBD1,CASSRQGAQETQYF,TGTGCCAGCAGCCGACAGGGGGCTCAAGAGACCCAGTACTTC
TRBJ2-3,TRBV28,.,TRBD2,CASSSLEGGSGASTDTQYF,TGTGCCAGCAGTTCTCTCGAGGGGGGTAGCGGGGCAAGCACAGATACGCAGTATTTT
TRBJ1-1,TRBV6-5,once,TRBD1,CASLRQGSYGEAFF,TGTGCCAGCCTCAGACAGGGGTCATACGGGGAAGCTTTCTTT
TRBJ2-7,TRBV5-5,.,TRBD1,CASSRLFGTESYQGYEQYF,TGTGCCAGCAGCCGTTTATTTGGGACAGAGAGTTACCAGGGATACGAGCAGTACTTC
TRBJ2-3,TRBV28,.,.,CASSPRWGNTDTQYF,TGTGCCAGTTCTCCAAGGTGGGGGAACACAGATACGCAGTATTTT
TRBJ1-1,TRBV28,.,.,CASSFRTTSRMNTEAFF,TGTGCCAGCAGTTTCCGCACGACGAGTCGAATGAACACTGAAGCTTTCTTT
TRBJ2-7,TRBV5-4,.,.,CASSHPDSGREQYF,TGTGCCAGCAGCCACCCAGACAGTGGTCGGGAGCAGTACTTC
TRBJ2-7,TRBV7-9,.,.,CASSLSGLAYEQYF,TGTGCCAGCAGCTTATCCGGACTGGCCTACGAGCAGTACTTC
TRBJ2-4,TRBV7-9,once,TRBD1,CASSHDRVGDIQYF,TGTGCCAGCAGCCACGACAGGGTGGGGGACATTCAGTACTTC
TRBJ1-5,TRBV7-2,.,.,CASSITSSNQPQHF,TGTGCCAGCAGCATAACATCTAGCAATCAGCCCCAGCATTTT
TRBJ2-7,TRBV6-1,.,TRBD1,CATKGTGTGIYEQYF,TGTGCCACCAAGGGAACCGGGACAGGGATCTACGAGCAGTACTTC
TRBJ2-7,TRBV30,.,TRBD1,CAWSVGGREENEQYF,TGTGCCTGGAGTGTAGGGGGCAGGGAAGAGAACGAGCAGTACTTC
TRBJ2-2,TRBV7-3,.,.,CASSLTAGTGELFF,TGTGCCAGCAGCTTAACGGCAGGGACCGGGGAGCTGTTTTTT
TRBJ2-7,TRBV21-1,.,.,CASSKGAQVYEQYF,TGTGCCAGCAGCAAAGGGGCCCAAGTCTACGAGCAGTACTTC
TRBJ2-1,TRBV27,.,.,CASSLSGPRGNEQFF,TGTGCCAGCAGTTTATCAGGGCCACGTGGGAATGAGCAGTTCTTC
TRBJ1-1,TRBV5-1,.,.,CASSSQGPNTEAFF,TGCGCCAGCAGCTCACAGGGACCCAACACTGAAGCTTTCTTT
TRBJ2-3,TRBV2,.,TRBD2,CASSVPRGAGDSTDTQYF,TGTGCCAGCAGTGTCCCCAGGGGAGCGGGAGATAGCACAGATACGCAGTATTTT
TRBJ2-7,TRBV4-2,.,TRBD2,CASSQDRRLAGGPSSLHEQYF,TGTGCCAGCAGCCAAGATAGGAGACTAGCGGGAGGGCCGTCGAGTCTCCACGAGCAGTACTTC
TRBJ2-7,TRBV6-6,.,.,CASSPSQPGPSYEQYF,TGTGCCAGCAGTCCTTCACAACCGGGACCCTCCTACGAGCAGTACTTC
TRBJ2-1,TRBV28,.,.,CASSLVGGYNEQFF,TGTGCCAGCAGTTTAGTGGGGGGATACAATGAGCAGTTCTTC
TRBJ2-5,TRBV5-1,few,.,CASSLGLAAGSETQYF,TGCGCCAGCAGCTTGGGGCTAGCTGCTGGATCTGAGACCCAGTACTTC
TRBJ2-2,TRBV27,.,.,CASSSPEAKGELFF,TGTGCCAGCAGTTCCCCGGAAGCGAAGGGGGAGCTGTTTTTT
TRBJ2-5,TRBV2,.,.,CASSRARVETQYF,TGTGCCAGCAGTCGGGCCCGGGTGGAGACCCAGTACTTC
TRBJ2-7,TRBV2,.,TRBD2,CASKRDYSYEQYF,TGTGCCAGCAAGCGGGATTACTCCTACGAGCAGTACTTC
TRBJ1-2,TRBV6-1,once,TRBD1,CASTENRGYGYTF,TGTGCCAGCACTGAAAACAGGGGGTACGGCTACACCTTC
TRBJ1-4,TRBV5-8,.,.,CASSLGDGEDEKLFF,TGTGCCAGCAGCCTGGGGGACGGGGAGGATGAAAAACTGTTTTTT
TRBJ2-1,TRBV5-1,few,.,CASSQPAINNEQFF,TGCGCCAGCAGTCAGCCCGCCATCAACAATGAGCAGTTCTTC
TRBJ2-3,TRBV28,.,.,CASTQAWGGGTDTQYF,TGTGCCAGCACCCAAGCCTGGGGGGGCGGCACAGATACGCAGTATTTT
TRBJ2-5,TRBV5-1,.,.,CASSLEGRQETQYF,TGCGCCAGCAGCTTGGAAGGGCGACAAGAGACCCAGTACTTC
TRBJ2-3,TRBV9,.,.,CASSVGGGSTDTQYF,TGTGCCAGCAGCGTAGGAGGCGGGAGCACAGATACGCAGTATTTT
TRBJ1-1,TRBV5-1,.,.,CASSLPGGLTEAFF,TGCGCCAGCAGCTTACCTGGGGGTCTCACTGAAGCTTTCTTT
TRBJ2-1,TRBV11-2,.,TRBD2,CASSPRYGTSGNNEQFF,TGTGCCAGCAGCCCGCGATATGGGACTAGCGGGAACAATGAGCAGTTCTTC
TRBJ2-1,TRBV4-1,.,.,CASSQVPDSYNEQFF,TGCGCCAGCAGCCAAGTTCCGGACTCCTACAATGAGCAGTTCTTC
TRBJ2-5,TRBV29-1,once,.,CSVQYSLTETQYF,TGCAGCGTCCAATATTCTCTCACAGAGACCCAGTACTTC
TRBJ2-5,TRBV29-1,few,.,CSVEGAGYEETQYF,TGCAGCGTTGAGGGGGCGGGGTACGAAGAGACCCAGTACTTC
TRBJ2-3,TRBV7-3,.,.,CASSDRPGRTDTQYF,TGTGCCAGCAGTGATCGACCGGGGCGCACAGATACGCAGTATTTT
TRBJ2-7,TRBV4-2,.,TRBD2,CASSRGASGSYEQYF,TGTGCCAGCAGCCGCGGGGCTAGCGGGAGCTACGAGCAGTACTTC
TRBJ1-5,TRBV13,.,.,CASSLRKAGNQPQHF,TGTGCCAGCAGCTTGAGAAAGGCAGGCAATCAGCCCCAGCATTTT
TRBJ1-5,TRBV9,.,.,CASSVKSPWYRNQPQHF,TGTGCCAGCAGCGTAAAGTCCCCCTGGTATAGGAATCAGCCCCAGCATTTT
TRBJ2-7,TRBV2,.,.,CASSAGRTDLSEQYF,TGTGCCAGCAGTGCGGGGCGGACGGACCTCTCCGAGCAGTACTTC
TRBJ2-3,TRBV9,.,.,CASSGDTQYF,TGTGCCAGCAGCGGAGATACGCAGTATTTT
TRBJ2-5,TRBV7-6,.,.,CASSLVAGGETQYF,TGTGCCAGCAGCTTAGTGGCAGGAGGGGAGACCCAGTACTTC
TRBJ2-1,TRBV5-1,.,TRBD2,CASSLLAGTGNEQFF,TGCGCCAGCAGCTTACTAGCGGGAACGGGGAATGAGCAGTTCTTC
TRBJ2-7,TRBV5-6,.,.,CASSLVYQGPTYEQYF,TGTGCCAGCAGCTTGGTATATCAGGGGCCCACCTACGAGCAGTACTTC
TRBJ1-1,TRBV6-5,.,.,CASSYSTGNTEAFF,TGTGCCAGCAGTTACTCAACAGGGAACACTGAAGCTTTCTTT
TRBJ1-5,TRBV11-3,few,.,CASSQDGAANQPQHF,TGCGCCAGCAGCCAAGATGGGGCAGCAAATCAGCCCCAGCATTTT